A single TCR beta chain is shown here with its context. The antigen is not known. In germline, CDR1 is SGHTA, CDR2 FQGNSA. This CDR3 spans 12 amino acids. V gave up 5 bases and J gave up 7 bases, with 12 bases separating them. The record originates from a study of cytomegalovirus exposure and HLA in healthy donors. Whole-study findings and limits: CMV antigen specificity of three CMV-associated chains was confirmed in vitro. HLA allele associations emerged for roughly 17,000 TCR beta sequences in a later analysis, at 0.05 false discovery rate. A later examination showed that TCR association rates differed by HLA locus, with DRB1 most and HLA-C fewest.

It was with 60 Vbeta and 13 Jbeta primers that the PCR ran. Assay: immunoSEQ multiplex PCR; the TCRdb copy retains only in-frame clones and omits some. The data hold approximately 120,000 clones, with approximately 78% observed a single time. Sequencing input: PBMCs. The chain has TRBV7-2 and TRBJ2-7; D gene uncertain. The sequence was collected from a woman between 40 and 50 years old in good health and CMV-seronegative. CDR3 bases: TGTGCCAGCAGCATCCGACCGGGTGAGCAGTACTTC. Its protein product is CASSIRPGEQYF.